The 30 T cell receptor beta chains listed next were all sequenced from one sample in a study of blood T cell repertoires in COVID-19. Method: immunoSEQ multiplex PCR; TCRdb's copy keeps in-frame clones and lacks some. This table has 400,000 to 450,000 clones, around 91% appearing once. Material: peripheral blood. The receptors derive from a woman aged 40-49 years with COVID-19, enrolled during active disease.

This clone appeared once. The chain has TRBV7-2 and TRBJ2-7; 8 bases map to TRBD2. CDR3 size: 15 residues. V shed 6 bases, J shed 0 bases, and the junction held 7 bases outside the gene matches. In germline, CDR1 is SGHTA, CDR2 FQGNSA. This CDR3 is CASRESGTSSYEQYF. The CDR3 nucleotides read TGTGCCAGCAGAGAATCCGGGACTAGCTCCTACGAGCAGTACTTC. The whole variable domain, remainder taken from reference TRBV7-2 and TRBJ2-7, is GAGVSQSPSNKVTEKGKDVELRCDPISGHTALYWYRQSLGQGLEFLIYFQGNSAPDKSGLPSDRFSAERTGGSVSTLTIQRTQQEDSAVYLCASRESGTSSYEQYFGPGTRLTVT.

The chain has TRBV7-2 and TRBJ1-4; 7 bases map to TRBD1. Losses at the gene ends were 5 bases for V and 8 bases for J; bases not matched to a gene: 8. The CDR3 is 14 residues long. CDR1 and CDR2 (germline): SGHTA, FQGNSA. CDR3: CASSQGQTLEKLFF. CDR3 DNA sequence: TGTGCCAGCAGCCAGGGACAGACTTTGGAAAAACTGTTTTTT.

This chain links TRBV6-5 with TRBJ1-2; D not resolved. CDR1 MNHEY and CDR2 SVGAGI come from the germline V gene. V lost 8 bases and J 2 bases, leaving 15 bases between the germline ends. The CDR3 totals 14 residues. The CDR3 region is CASPRGGTNYGYTF. CDR3 coding DNA: TGTGCCAGCCCGCGGGGTGGTACGAACTATGGCTACACCTTC.

The V and J genes are TRBV6-2 or TRBV6-3 and TRBJ1-3; D is undetermined. The germline V gene has CDR1 MNHEY and CDR2 SVGEGT. The V end lost 2 bases, the J end lost 1 base, and 9 bases lay between the germline ends. The CDR3 covers 15 residues. CDR3: CASSYQSLSGNTIYF. CDR3 DNA sequence: TGTGCCAGCAGTTACCAAAGCCTATCTGGAAACACCATATATTTT.

The chain links TRBV29-1 to TRBJ2-5; possible D gene TRBD2, 7 bases. Trimming removed 3 bases from V and 3 bases from J, with 14 bases in between. This CDR3 comprises 14 residues. Germline V gene data show CDR1 as SQVTM and CDR2 as ANQGSEA. The CDR3 coding sequence is TGCAGCGTTGAGCGGTGGGAGGGGGAAGAGACCCAGTACTTC. The encoded protein is CSVERWEGEETQYF.

CDR3 region: CASSPGLVYEQFF. In DNA, the CDR3 is TGTGCCAGCAGCCCGGGACTAGTATATGAGCAGTTCTTC. This sequence joins TRBV5-4 and TRBJ2-1; 8 positions agree with TRBD2. The V gene's germline CDR1 is SGHNT and CDR2 YYREEE (reference sequence). This CDR3 contains 13 residues. Germline trimming cut 4 bases from V and 8 bases from J; bases unmatched to any gene: 5.

V gene TRBV9 combines with J gene TRBJ1-4; weak D call: TRBD1 (5 bases). V lost 1 base, J lost 6 bases, and 16 bases lay in between. The germline gives CDR1 SGDLS, CDR2 YYNGEE. CDR3 length: 16 amino acids. The CDR3: CASSVSQGRGDEKLFF. CDR3 nucleotides: TGTGCCAGCAGCGTATCGCAGGGAAGAGGTGATGAAAAACTGTTTTTT.

The CDR3: CASSGKGARNTGELFF. CDR3 in DNA: TGTGCCAGCTCAGGAAAGGGGGCGAGGAACACCGGGGAGCTGTTTTTT. V gene TRBV18 combines with J gene TRBJ2-2, with 7 bases lining up with TRBD1. The ends lost 5 bases at V and 1 base at J; junction bases unmatched: 7. Germline loops: CDR1 KGHSH, CDR2 LQKENI. There are 16 residues in the CDR3. Together with reference TRBV18 and TRBJ2-2, the CDR3 gives the full variable domain: NAGVMQNPRHLVRRRGQEARLRCSPMKGHSHVYWYRQLPEEGLKFMVYLQKENIIDESGMPKERFSAEFPKEGPSILRIQQVVRGDSAAYFCASSGKGARNTGELFFGEGSRLTVL.

The chain links TRBV10-3 to TRBJ1-4, with 9 bases that match TRBD1. Germline lookup yields CDR1 ENHRY and CDR2 SYGVKD. The CDR3 is 14 amino acids. Trimming cost V 6 bases and J 8 bases; bases outside gene matches: 7. The CDR3 nucleotides read TGTGCCATCAGCGGGACAGGGTTTACGGAAAAACTGTTTTTT. Protein: CAISGTGFTEKLFF.

The chain is built from TRBV5-4 and TRBJ1-2; D perhaps matches TRBD1 (6 bases). The V gene's germline CDR1 is SGHNT and CDR2 YYREEE (reference sequence). The V end was cut by 5 bases, the J end by 0 bases, with 14 bases between. The CDR3 totals 15 residues. The CDR3 sequence is CASSPPGVSNYGYTF. The CDR3 nucleotides are TGTGCCAGCAGTCCCCCAGGGGTTTCTAACTATGGCTACACCTTC.

The chain carries TRBV15 and TRBJ1-4; 7 bases map to TRBD1. The germline V gene has CDR1 LNHNV and CDR2 YYDKDF (reference sequence). The CDR3 runs 14 residues. The ends lost 2 bases at V and 8 bases at J; junction bases unmatched: 5. The CDR3 nucleotides are TGTGCCACCAGCAGAAACCCCAGGGGGGAAAAACTGTTTTTT. Protein sequence: CATSRNPRGEKLFF.

CDR3 sequence: CASSYPLLTGRSTANTGELFF. For the CDR3, the DNA is TGTGCCAGCAGTTACCCCCTGCTGACAGGACGATCCACCGCGAACACCGGGGAGCTGTTTTTT. This chain links TRBV6-2 or TRBV6-3 with TRBJ2-2; D perhaps matches TRBD1 (6 bases). The CDR3 runs to 21 residues. Germline lookup yields CDR1 MNHEY and CDR2 SVGEGT. The V end was cut by 2 bases, the J end by 0 bases, with 25 bases between.

The gene calls are TRBV5-5 and TRBJ2-7; D is unclear. CDR3 length: 12 amino acids. V dropped 3 bases and J dropped 4 bases, with 8 bases sitting between them. Germline CDR1 is SGHKS and CDR2 is YYEKEE (reference sequence). CDR3 bases: TGTGCCAGCAGCTCCCCTCGGTACGAGCAGTACTTC. Translation gives CASSSPRYEQYF.

V is TRBV7-6 and J is TRBJ2-3; weak D call: TRBD2 (6 bases). Looked up from germline, CDR1 is SGHVS and CDR2 is FNYEAQ. V was trimmed by 3 bases and J by 2 bases, leaving 15 bases between them. The CDR3 totals 16 residues. The CDR3 protein is CASSLGLGGNTDTQYF. The CDR3 DNA follows: TGTGCCAGCAGCTTGGGTTTGGGGGGAAACACAGATACGCAGTATTTT.

The chain has TRBV6-2 or TRBV6-3 and TRBJ1-2, with D possibly TRBD1 on 6 matching bases. CDR3 size: 13 residues. Germline V gene lookup returns CDR1 MNHEY and CDR2 SVGEGT. Trimming pared 2 bases from V and 8 bases from J, leaving 12 bases between. CDR3 protein: CASSYIRGEGYTF. CDR3 DNA sequence: TGTGCCAGCAGTTACATCAGGGGAGAAGGCTACACCTTC.

The gene calls are TRBV4-3 and TRBJ1-3; no reliable D call. This CDR3 has 14 amino acids. Trimming pared 6 bases from V and 4 bases from J, leaving 13 bases between. The germline V gene encodes CDR1 LGHNA and CDR2 YSLEER. The CDR3 region has the DNA TGCGCCAGCAGGCTAGTCGGGAGCGGAAACACCATATATTTT. This sequence encodes CASRLVGSGNTIYF.

J is TRBJ2-6 and V is TRBV14, with 9 bases identical to TRBD1. This CDR3 spans 19 amino acids. Germline assignment: CDR1 SGHDN and CDR2 FVKESK. J lost 0 bases, V lost 4 bases, and 10 bases had no gene match. The CDR3 nucleotides read TGTGCCAGCAGCCGTTCCCGGACAGGGGCCAACTCTGGGGCCAACGTCCTGACTTTC. This translates into CASSRSRTGANSGANVLTF.

The chain recombines TRBV4-1 with TRBJ1-2; D possibly corresponds to TRBD1 (6 bases). This CDR3 is built from 16 residues. The germline gives CDR1 MGHRA, CDR2 YSYEKL. The ends were cut back, 0 bases at V and 3 bases at J, with 14 bases in the middle. CDR3 region: CASSQEDRLLDYGYTF. As DNA, the CDR3 is TGCGCCAGCAGCCAAGAGGACAGACTCCTCGACTATGGCTACACCTTC.

The V gene is TRBV29-1, the J gene TRBJ1-1; no clear D. Looked up from germline, CDR1 is SQVTM and CDR2 is ANQGSEA. The CDR3 spans 13 residues. With 4 bases removed from V and 5 bases from J, the gap between germline ends came to 14 bases. This CDR3 reads CSVGGAVRTEAFF. CDR3 bases: TGCAGCGTTGGTGGTGCGGTGAGGACTGAAGCTTTCTTT. The full variable domain, completed using reference TRBV29-1 and TRBJ1-1, is SAVISQKPSRDICQRGTSLTIQCQVDSQVTMMFWYRQQPGQSLTLIATANQGSEATYESGFVIDKFPISRPNLTFSTLTVSNMSPEDSSIYLCSVGGAVRTEAFFGQGTRLTVV.

The CDR3 DNA reads TGCGCCAGCAGCCCCTTGGCGGGGTCCTACGAGCAGTACTTC. Translating gives CASSPLAGSYEQYF. The genes are TRBV4-3 and TRBJ2-7; the D gene is possibly TRBD2 (6 bases). V lost 4 bases and J lost 1, with 11 bases in between. The germline V gene encodes CDR1 LGHNA and CDR2 YSLEER. The CDR3 is 14 residues long.

This clone was counted a single time. The chain is built from TRBV27 and TRBJ2-3, with 10 bases matching TRBD1. V lost 6 bases and J lost 8; bases outside the gene matches: 8. Per germline, CDR1 MNHEY and CDR2 SMNVEV (reference sequence). The CDR3 is 14 residues long. The CDR3 coding sequence is TGTGCCAGCAGCCGACAGGGGGCGCTTCTTACGCAGTATTTT. This gives the protein CASSRQGALLTQYF.

The chain links TRBV11-3 to TRBJ1-5; no definite D call. Trimming took off 2 bases at V and 0 bases at J, with 14 bases between the two ends. Per the germline V gene, CDR1 is SGHNT and CDR2 is YENEEA. This CDR3 comprises 17 residues. CDR3 region: CASSLRREETSNQPQHF. The CDR3 DNA is TGTGCCAGCAGCTTAAGGAGGGAGGAGACTAGCAATCAGCCCCAGCATTTT.

V is TRBV15 and J is TRBJ1-4, with 12 bases aligning to TRBD1. Germline CDR1 and CDR2: LNHNV and YYDKDF (reference sequence). This CDR3 has 17 amino acids. V trimming: 1 base; J trimming: 3 bases; junction bases outside the gene matches: 3. As DNA, the CDR3 is TGTGCCACCAGCAGAGGGGACAGGGGGCGGCCTAATGAAAAACTGTTTTTT. Residues: CATSRGDRGRPNEKLFF.

The rearrangement joins TRBV6-5 to TRBJ2-7; TRBD1 agrees at 10 bases. CDR3 size: 16 residues. V lost 4 bases to trimming and J lost 2 bases; unmatched junction nucleotides: 8. Per the germline V gene, CDR1 is MNHEY and CDR2 is SVGAGI. The CDR3: CASSSIPGQGTYEQYF. The CDR3 DNA reads as TGTGCCAGCAGTTCTATCCCGGGACAGGGGACCTACGAGCAGTACTTC.

The J gene is TRBJ2-7, the V gene TRBV5-4; 7 bases map to TRBD2. With 0 bases clipped from V and 4 bases from J, the junction kept 7 bases outside the gene matches. This CDR3 is 15 amino acids long. Germline lookup yields CDR1 SGHNT and CDR2 YYREEE (reference sequence). Written as DNA, the CDR3 is TGTGCCAGCAGCTTGGGCGGCGGGAGTAGGTACGAGCAGTACTTC. Residues: CASSLGGGSRYEQYF.

A remark on this clone: Other nucleotide sequences in the sample specify the same CDR3. The chain combines TRBV18 with TRBJ1-5, with D possibly being TRBD1 (6 bases). Germline CDR1 KGHSH, CDR2 LQKENI. V gave up 2 bases and J gave up 1 base, with 6 bases separating them. The CDR3 sequence is 14 residues long. The CDR3 DNA follows: TGTGCCAGCTCACCAGGACAGAGCAATCAGCCCCAGCATTTT. It specifies CASSPGQSNQPQHF.

The rearrangement joins TRBV11-2 to TRBJ1-1; 7 nucleotides align to TRBD1. Trimming took 3 bases from V and 0 from J; bases not matched to a gene: 10. CDR3 size: 17 residues. Germline V gene lookup returns CDR1 SGHAT and CDR2 FQNNGV. The CDR3 region is CASSFGRGITMNTEAFF. CDR3 nucleotide sequence: TGTGCCAGCAGCTTCGGCAGGGGGATTACCATGAACACTGAAGCTTTCTTT.

J is TRBJ1-2 and V is TRBV11-2, with 12 positions matching TRBD1. The V segment lost 8 bases and the J segment 6 bases; nucleotides outside the gene matches: 4. This CDR3 is 13 amino acids long. Per the germline V gene, CDR1 is SGHAT and CDR2 is FQNNGV. The CDR3 region is CASAWDRGHGYTF. The CDR3 DNA reads as TGTGCCAGCGCCTGGGACAGGGGGCATGGCTACACCTTC.

The chain recombines TRBV14 with TRBJ2-1; TRBD2 aligns across 11 bases. The CDR3 loop spans 15 amino acids. V was clipped by 3 bases and J by 7 bases; unmatched bases: 5. The germline CDR1 and CDR2 sequences are SGHDN and FVKESK. The CDR3 loop is CASSQTSGKKNEQFF. CDR3 in DNA: TGTGCCAGCAGCCAGACTAGCGGGAAGAAGAATGAGCAGTTCTTC. The full variable domain, in which reference TRBV14 and TRBJ2-1 provide the parts outside the CDR3, is EAGVTQFPSHSVIEKGQTVTLRCDPISGHDNLYWYRRVMGKEIKFLLHFVKESKQDESGMPNNRFLAERTGGTYSTLKVQPAELEDSGVYFCASSQTSGKKNEQFFGPGTRLTVL.

The J gene is TRBJ1-2, the V gene TRBV7-2, with TRBD1 identical over 7 bases. V shed 5 bases and J 8 bases; nucleotides not matched to a gene: 17. The CDR3 has 16 residues. Germline loops: CDR1 SGHTA, CDR2 FQGNSA. The CDR3 DNA follows: TGTGCCAGCAGCATACCACAGGGACAGCTTGGAGGAGGCTACACCTTC. Translating it yields CASSIPQGQLGGGYTF.